These 2 T cell receptor beta chains were all obtained from the same sample, sequenced in a study of blood T cells in healthy people across ages. With a J-beta primer mix and a sample-barcoded 5' primer, a second PCR ran about 7 to 12 cycles. MiXCR, run by TCRdb on the 5' RACE reads, gives a single entry per CDR3 protein. Of 1.5 million to 2 million distinct CDR3 sequences in the sample, under 30% were seen once. The sample comprised blood. These receptors came from a woman in her thirties in good health.

The rearrangement joins TRBV6-2 or TRBV6-3 to TRBJ2-1; D is uncertain. This CDR3 has 14 residues. Trimming stripped 5 bases from V and 12 bases from J, with 20 bases between. Germline lookup yields CDR1 MNHEY and CDR2 SVGEGT. CDR3 DNA sequence: TGTGCCAGCAGTAAGAGCGTCCGTGACGGTGGGCAGTTCTTC. Translation: CASSKSVRDGGQFF.

J is TRBJ2-7 and V is TRBV18, with D perhaps matching TRBD1 or TRBD2 (6 bases each). Germline V gene data show CDR1 as KGHSH and CDR2 as LQKENI. The CDR3 is made up of 15 amino acids. Trimming removed 5 bases from V and 6 bases from J, with 20 bases in between. The CDR3 DNA follows: TGTGCCAGCTCAACCCGCGGGACACCGAAGACCGAGCAGTACTTC. It yields the protein CASSTRGTPKTEQYF.